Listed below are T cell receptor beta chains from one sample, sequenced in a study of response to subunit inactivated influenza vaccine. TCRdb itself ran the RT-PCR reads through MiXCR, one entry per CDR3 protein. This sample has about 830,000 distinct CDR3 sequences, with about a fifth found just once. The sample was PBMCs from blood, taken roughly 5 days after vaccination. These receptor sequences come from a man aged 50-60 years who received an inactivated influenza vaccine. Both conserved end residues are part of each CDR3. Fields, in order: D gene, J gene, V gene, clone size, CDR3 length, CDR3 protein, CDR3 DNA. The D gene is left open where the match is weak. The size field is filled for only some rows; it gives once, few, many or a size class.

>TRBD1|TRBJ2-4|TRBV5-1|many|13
CASSLSGTGIQYF
TGCGCCAGCAGCTTGTCCGGGACAGGTATTCAGTACTTC
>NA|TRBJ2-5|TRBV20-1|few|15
CSARPFDRNAETQYF
TGCAGTGCTAGACCCTTCGACAGGAACGCAGAGACCCAGTACTTC
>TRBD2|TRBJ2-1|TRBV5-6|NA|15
CASSFGLAGAQEQFF
TGTGCCAGCAGCTTCGGACTAGCGGGAGCTCAGGAGCAGTTCTTC
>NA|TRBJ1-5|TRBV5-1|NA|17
CASSSQTTGTSNQPQHF
TGCGCCAGCAGCTCCCAAACCACAGGGACCAGCAATCAGCCCCAGCATTTT
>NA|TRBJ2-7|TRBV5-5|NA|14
CASSTTRTGYEQYF
TGTGCCAGCAGCACCACAAGGACCGGCTACGAGCAGTACTTC
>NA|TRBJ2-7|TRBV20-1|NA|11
CSARKGGEQYF
TGCAGTGCTAGGAAAGGGGGCGAGCAGTACTTC
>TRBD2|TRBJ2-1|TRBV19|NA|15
CASSMREVPYNEQFF
TGTGCCAGTAGTATGCGGGAGGTCCCTTACAATGAGCAGTTCTTC
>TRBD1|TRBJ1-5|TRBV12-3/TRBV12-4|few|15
CASSLEGAGNQPQHF
TGTGCCAGCAGTTTAGAGGGGGCGGGCAATCAGCCCCAGCATTTT
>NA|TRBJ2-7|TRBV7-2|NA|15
CASSESATFSYEQYF
TGTGCCAGCAGCGAGAGCGCGACATTCTCCTACGAGCAGTACTTC
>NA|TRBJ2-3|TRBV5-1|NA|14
CASSDSSPTNTQYF
TGCGCCAGCAGCGACTCTAGCCCCACGAATACGCAGTATTTT
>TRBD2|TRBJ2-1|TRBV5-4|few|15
CASSLVGGAPNEQFF
TGTGCCAGCAGCTTGGTCGGGGGGGCCCCCAATGAGCAGTTCTTC
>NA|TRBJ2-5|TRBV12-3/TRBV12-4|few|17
CASSLGGPLALSETQYF
TGTGCCAGCAGTTTGGGGGGGCCTCTAGCGCTCTCGGAGACCCAGTACTTC
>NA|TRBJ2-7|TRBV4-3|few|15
CASSQDRGQTYEQYF
TGCGCCAGCAGCCAAGACAGGGGCCAAACTTACGAGCAGTACTTC
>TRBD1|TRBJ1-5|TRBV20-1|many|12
CSAGDRDQPQHF
TGCAGTGCTGGGGACAGAGATCAGCCCCAGCATTTT
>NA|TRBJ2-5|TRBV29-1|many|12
CSVVRDQETQYF
TGCAGCGTTGTCCGGGATCAAGAGACCCAGTACTTC
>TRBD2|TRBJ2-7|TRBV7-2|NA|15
CASSLMPSGAYEQYF
TGTGCCAGCAGCTTAATGCCTAGCGGGGCCTACGAGCAGTACTTC
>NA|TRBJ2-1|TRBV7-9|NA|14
CAIEGGGRYNEQFF
TGTGCCATCGAGGGGGGGGGTAGATACAATGAGCAGTTCTTC
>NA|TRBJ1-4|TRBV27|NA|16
CASSHQPVKQGEKLLF
TGTGCCAGCAGCCACCAACCCGTAAAACAGGGTGAAAAACTGCTTTTT
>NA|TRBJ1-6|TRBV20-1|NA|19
CSAREGQGRTSSYNSPLHF
TGCAGTGCTAGAGAAGGGCAGGGCCGCACCAGCTCCTATAATTCACCCCTCCACTTT
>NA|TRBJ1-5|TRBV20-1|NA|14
CSARDLGVNQPQHF
TGCAGTGCTAGAGATCTAGGGGTCAATCAGCCCCAGCATTTT
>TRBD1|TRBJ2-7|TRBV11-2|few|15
CASSTPRDRLGEQYF
TGTGCCAGCAGCACACCAAGGGACAGACTGGGGGAGCAGTACTTC
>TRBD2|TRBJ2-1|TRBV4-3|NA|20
CASSPRGTSGFRSSYNEQFF
TGCGCCAGCAGCCCGCGCGGGACTAGCGGGTTCAGAAGCTCCTACAATGAGCAGTTCTTC
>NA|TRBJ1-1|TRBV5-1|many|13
CASSLATNTEAFF
TGCGCCAGCAGCTTGGCCACGAACACTGAAGCTTTCTTT
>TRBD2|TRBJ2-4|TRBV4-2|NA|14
CASSQDILAGTKYF
TGTGCCAGCAGCCAAGATATACTAGCGGGAACCAAGTACTTC
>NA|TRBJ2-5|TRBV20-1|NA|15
CSAREGLSHQETQYF
TGCAGTGCTAGAGAGGGGCTTAGCCACCAAGAGACCCAGTACTTC
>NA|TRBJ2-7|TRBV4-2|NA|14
CASSQEKEGREQYF
TGTGCCAGCAGCCAAGAGAAGGAGGGACGGGAGCAGTACTTC
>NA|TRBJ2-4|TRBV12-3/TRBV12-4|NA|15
CASQITPLAKNIQYF
TGTGCCAGCCAAATAACCCCCCTAGCCAAAAACATTCAGTACTTC
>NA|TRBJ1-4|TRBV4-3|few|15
CASSLTPLANEKLFF
TGCGCCAGCAGCCTTACTCCCTTGGCAAATGAAAAACTGTTTTTT
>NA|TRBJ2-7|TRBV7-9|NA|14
CASSPRQARSEQYF
TGTGCCAGCAGCCCTCGGCAGGCAAGGAGCGAGCAGTACTTC
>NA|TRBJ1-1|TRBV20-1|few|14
CSASKGGPNTEAFF
TGCAGTGCTAGTAAGGGGGGACCGAACACTGAAGCTTTCTTT
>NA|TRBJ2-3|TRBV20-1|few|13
CSARGLGVDTQYF
TGCAGTGCTAGAGGTTTAGGGGTAGATACGCAGTATTTT
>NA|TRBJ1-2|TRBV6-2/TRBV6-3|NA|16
CASSYSRRREYRGYTF
TGTGCCAGCAGTTACTCGAGGCGGAGGGAGTATCGTGGCTACACCTTC
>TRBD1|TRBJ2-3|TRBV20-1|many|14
CSAPDPGGADTQYF
TGCAGTGCTCCCGACCCAGGGGGCGCAGATACGCAGTATTTT
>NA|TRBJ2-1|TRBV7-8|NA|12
CASSRLVDEQFF
TGTGCCAGCAGCCGACTAGTGGATGAGCAGTTCTTC
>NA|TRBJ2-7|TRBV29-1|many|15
CSVGAADSGTSEQYF
TGCAGCGTTGGGGCCGCGGACTCCGGGACGTCCGAGCAGTACTTC
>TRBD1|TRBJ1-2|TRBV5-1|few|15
CASSSGGGQNYGYTF
TGCGCCAGCAGTTCGGGAGGGGGACAGAACTATGGCTACACCTTC
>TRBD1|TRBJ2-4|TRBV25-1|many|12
CASSGGDRHQYF
TGTGCCAGCAGTGGGGGGGACAGGCATCAGTACTTC
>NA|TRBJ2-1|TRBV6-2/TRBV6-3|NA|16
CASSYMGGGNYNEQFF
TGTGCCAGCAGTTACATGGGCGGAGGGAACTACAATGAGCAGTTCTTC
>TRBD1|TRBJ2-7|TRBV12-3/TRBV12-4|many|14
CASSATGQGYEQYF
TGTGCCAGCAGCGCAACGGGACAGGGGTACGAGCAGTACTTC
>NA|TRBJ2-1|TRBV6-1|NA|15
CASSGTSNSYNEQFF
TGTGCCAGCAGTGGAACTAGCAACTCCTACAATGAGCAGTTCTTC
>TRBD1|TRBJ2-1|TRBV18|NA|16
CASSPPDRVTYNEQFF
TGTGCCAGCTCACCACCGGACAGGGTTACCTACAATGAGCAGTTCTTC
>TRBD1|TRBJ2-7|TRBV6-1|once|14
CASRAGTGFGEQYF
TGTGCCAGCAGGGCCGGGACAGGGTTTGGCGAGCAGTACTTC
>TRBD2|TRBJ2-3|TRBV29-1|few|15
CSARGGGGDTDTQYF
TGCAGCGCCCGAGGGGGCGGGGGGGACACAGATACGCAGTATTTT
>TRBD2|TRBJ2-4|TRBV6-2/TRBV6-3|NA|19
CASSYPPSGGELAKNIQYF
TGTGCCAGCAGTTACCCTCCTAGCGGGGGGGAGCTAGCCAAAAACATTCAGTACTTC
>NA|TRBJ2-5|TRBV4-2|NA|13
CASSQAVGETQYF
TGTGCCAGCAGCCAAGCGGTGGGGGAGACCCAGTACTTC
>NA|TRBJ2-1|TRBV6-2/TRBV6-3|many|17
CASSYPLGLVSYNEQFF
TGTGCCAGCAGTTACCCTCTAGGACTTGTCTCCTACAATGAGCAGTTCTTC
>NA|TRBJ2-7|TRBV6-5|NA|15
CASSYFSSGRNEQYF
TGTGCCAGCAGTTACTTCTCCTCCGGGCGAAACGAGCAGTACTTC
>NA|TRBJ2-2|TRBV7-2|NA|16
CASSLVRRLNTGELFF
TGTGCCAGCAGCTTAGTCAGGAGACTGAACACCGGGGAGCTGTTTTTT
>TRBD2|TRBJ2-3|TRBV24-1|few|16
CATSDLRTSGGDTQYF
TGTGCCACCAGTGATTTGAGGACTAGCGGTGGAGATACGCAGTATTTT
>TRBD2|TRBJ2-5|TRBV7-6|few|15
CASSLTSAYQETQYF
TGTGCCAGCAGCTTAACTAGCGCTTACCAAGAGACCCAGTACTTC
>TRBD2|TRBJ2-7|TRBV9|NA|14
CASSPAAGEDEQYF
TGTGCCAGCAGCCCCGCCGCGGGAGAGGACGAGCAGTACTTC
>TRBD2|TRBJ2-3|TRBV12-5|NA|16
CASGLGTSGMTDTQYF
TGTGCTAGTGGTTTGGGGACTAGCGGGATGACAGATACGCAGTATTTT
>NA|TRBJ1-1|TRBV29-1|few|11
CGSTRNTEAFF
TGCGGAAGCACAAGGAACACTGAAGCTTTCTTT
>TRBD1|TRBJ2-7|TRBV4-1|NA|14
CASSQGQGKHEQYF
TGCGCCAGCAGCCAAGGACAGGGGAAACACGAGCAGTACTTC
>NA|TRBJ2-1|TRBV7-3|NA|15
CASSFGQQLYNEQFF
TGTGCCAGCAGCTTCGGACAGCAATTGTACAATGAGCAGTTCTTC
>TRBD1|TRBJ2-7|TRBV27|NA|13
CASSLGTGAEQYF
TGTGCCAGCAGTTTAGGGACAGGGGCCGAGCAGTACTTC
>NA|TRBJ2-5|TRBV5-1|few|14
CASSRGYLQETQYF
TGCGCCAGCAGTCGAGGGTATCTCCAAGAGACCCAGTACTTC